The 10 T cell receptor beta chains given below trace back to one sample, sequenced in a study of T cells in Graves' hyperthyroidism and ophthalmopathy. The source material, RNA transcripts, was used to amplify TCR beta CDR3 regions. Carried out on the TCR CDR3, a first-round RT-PCR used the HTBI primer set. TCRdb re-derived calls from the multiplex PCR reads in MiXCR, one entry per CDR3 protein. The table includes about 260,000 distinct CDR3 sequences, about 20% detected once. The sequenced material came from blood. These receptors were collected from a man aged 25 to 45 with Graves' ophthalmopathy.

This clonotype was observed a few times. The chain recombines TRBV3-1 with TRBJ1-1, with 7 positions matching TRBD1. After removal of 4 bases from V and 11 bases from J, the junction contained 13 bases not matched to a gene. CDR1 and CDR2 (germline): LGHDT, YNNKEL (reference sequence). This CDR3 spans 14 amino acids. The CDR3 here is CASSPPGQQGGAFF. CDR3 coding DNA: TGTGCCAGCAGCCCCCCGGGACAGCAGGGGGGTGCTTTCTTT.

This clonotype was seen ten or more times. CDR3 coding DNA: TGTGCCAGCAGCCCAACAGGTTTCAACTATGGCTACACCTTC. Its translation: CASSPTGFNYGYTF. V usage is TRBV5-6 and J usage is TRBJ1-2, with D possibly matching TRBD1 (5 bases). The CDR3 runs 14 residues. V gave up 4 bases and J gave up 2 bases, with 12 bases separating them. Germline assignment: CDR1 SGHDT and CDR2 YYEEEE.

A few counts support this clonotype. The chain has TRBV12-3 or TRBV12-4 and TRBJ1-1; tentatively, D is TRBD1 (5 bases). V lost 1 base to trimming and J lost 5 bases, with 11 bases between them. The CDR3 totals 14 residues. CDR3 in amino acids: CASSLGRVPTEAFF. The CDR3, as DNA: TGTGCCAGCAGTTTAGGCAGGGTTCCGACTGAAGCTTTCTTT.

There are a few counts of this clonotype. This chain links TRBV7-9 with TRBJ1-5; D might be TRBD1 (6 bases). The germline V gene has CDR1 SEHNR and CDR2 FQNEAQ (reference sequence). This CDR3 region has 14 residues. V lost 4 bases and J 6 bases, leaving 13 bases between the germline ends. CDR3 protein: CASSSTGSGQPQHF. The CDR3 DNA is TGTGCCAGCAGCTCAACAGGGTCGGGTCAGCCCCAGCATTTT. Complete variable domain (other parts from reference TRBV7-9 and TRBJ1-5): DTGVSQNPRHKITKRGQNVTFRCDPISEHNRLYWYRQTLGQGPEFLTYFQNEAQLEKSRLLSDRFSAERPKGSFSTLEIQRTEQGDSAMYLCASSSTGSGQPQHFGDGTRLSIL.

The table lists this clonotype with many counts. The chain combines TRBV7-9 with TRBJ2-3, with D perhaps TRBD2 (6 bases). Germline loops: CDR1 SEHNR, CDR2 FQNEAQ (reference sequence). The ends were cut back, 5 bases at V and 6 bases at J, with 24 bases in the middle. CDR3 length: 17 residues. In DNA, the CDR3 is TGTGCCAGCAGCCGAGGTGGTAGCGGCCGGCGTGTGGATACGCAGTATTTT. The encoded protein is CASSRGGSGRRVDTQYF.

This clonotype was recorded many times. CDR3: CAWSSLRAEEKLFF. The CDR3 bases are TGTGCCTGGAGTAGCCTCCGGGCTGAGGAAAAACTGTTTTTT. This chain joins TRBV30 and TRBJ1-4, with unresolved D. This CDR3 spans 14 amino acids. Germline-derived CDR1 and CDR2 are GTSNPN and SVGIG (reference sequence). V was pared by 2 bases and J by 8 bases, with 15 bases between.

CDR3 in amino acids: CASSLGVADWKTEAFF. CDR3 in DNA: TGCGCCAGCAGCTTAGGGGTCGCGGACTGGAAGACTGAAGCTTTCTTT. This chain links TRBV5-1 with TRBJ1-1; D is possibly TRBD1 (5 bases). The ends were cut back, 2 bases at V and 5 bases at J, with 19 bases in the middle. CDR1 and CDR2 from the germline V gene are SGHRS and YFSETQ. The CDR3 totals 16 residues.

This clonotype occurred many times. The V call is TRBV18, the J call TRBJ1-5; 8 bases are shared with TRBD1. This CDR3 has 15 amino acids. Germline V gives CDR1 KGHSH, CDR2 LQKENI. Losses at the gene ends were 2 bases for V and 7 bases for J; bases not matched to a gene: 7. The DNA for the CDR3 is TGTGCCAGCTCACCATTGGGGACAGGCGGGCAGCCCCAGCATTTT. It yields the protein CASSPLGTGGQPQHF.

This clonotype was detected only a few times. V and J are TRBV12-3 or TRBV12-4 and TRBJ1-6; D gene uncertain. The CDR3 totals 19 residues. V lost 5 bases, J lost 0 bases, and 20 bases lay in between. The CDR3 DNA follows: TGTGCCAGCAGTCCGGTCTTCGGACGGAGTAGCTCCTATAATTCACCCCTCCACTTT. Encoded protein: CASSPVFGRSSSYNSPLHF.

This clonotype came up many times. The chain links TRBV20-1 to TRBJ2-1, with 10 bases matching TRBD1. Germline assignment: CDR1 DFQATT and CDR2 SNEGSKA (reference sequence). CDR3 length: 12 residues. V shed 6 bases and J 9 bases; nucleotides not matched to a gene: 5. The CDR3 reads CSATDRGSEQFF. The CDR3, as DNA: TGCAGTGCCACGGACAGGGGGAGTGAGCAGTTCTTC.